Listed below are T cell receptor beta chains from one sample, sequenced in a study of blood T cell repertoires in COVID-19. The method was immunoSEQ multiplex PCR; TCRdb's version includes in-frame clones alone and lacks a portion of them. The sample includes around 290,000 clones, approximately 92% of them seen just once. Material for sequencing was PBMCs or T cells enriched from blood (not recorded which). Receptors originate from a woman aged 25 to 39 who had recovered from COVID-19. Each CDR3 is given with its conserved first and last residue. The D gene is left open where the match is weak. Size is omitted from some rows. Given values are once, few, many or a class for expanded clones.

d_call,v_call,j_call,clone_size,cdr3_aa,cdr3_nt
-,TRBV28,TRBJ1-1,-,CASSPPGKAEAFF,TGTGCCAGCAGCCCTCCAGGAAAAGCTGAAGCTTTCTTT
-,TRBV28,TRBJ2-6,-,CASSLPNSGANVLTF,TGTGCCAGCAGTTTACCCAACTCTGGGGCCAACGTCCTGACTTTC
-,TRBV11-2,TRBJ2-7,-,CASSLVMGSYEQYF,TGTGCCAGCAGCTTAGTTATGGGGAGCTACGAGCAGTACTTC
TRBD1,TRBV5-5,TRBJ2-7,-,CASSWGQGVSYEQYF,TGTGCCAGCAGCTGGGGGCAGGGGGTGTCCTACGAGCAGTACTTC
-,TRBV5-8,TRBJ1-4,-,CASSLAPLEKLFF,TGTGCCAGCAGCTTGGCCCCCCTCGAAAAACTGTTTTTT
-,TRBV5-5,TRBJ2-5,-,CASSLHRGQTETQYF,TGTGCCAGCAGCTTGCACCGTGGACAGACGGAGACCCAGTACTTC
TRBD2,TRBV7-3,TRBJ2-1,-,CASSLSLAGGYNEQFF,TGTGCCAGCAGCTTAAGTCTAGCGGGAGGGTACAATGAGCAGTTCTTC
-,TRBV6-2/TRBV6-3,TRBJ2-2,-,CASSYSSRNQNTGELFF,TGTGCCAGCAGTTACTCGTCCAGAAACCAGAACACCGGGGAGCTGTTTTTT
TRBD1,TRBV7-9,TRBJ1-4,-,CASSRTGSNEKLFF,TGTGCCAGCAGCCGGACAGGAAGTAATGAAAAACTGTTTTTT
-,TRBV6-5,TRBJ1-6,-,CASSYGRAIGSPLHF,TGTGCCAGCAGTTACGGCAGGGCGATTGGGTCACCCCTCCACTTT
TRBD2,TRBV27,TRBJ2-7,-,CASSLAGGKYEQYF,TGTGCCAGCAGTTTAGCGGGAGGAAAGTACGAGCAGTACTTC
-,TRBV6-5,TRBJ2-2,-,CASRPVLAGELFF,TGTGCCAGCAGACCGGTCCTAGCCGGGGAGCTGTTTTTT
-,TRBV28,TRBJ1-1,-,CASSSPATAFF,TGTGCCAGCAGTTCCCCAGCGACGGCTTTCTTT
TRBD2,TRBV7-9,TRBJ2-1,-,CASSTTSGRAPYNEQFF,TGTGCCAGCAGCACGACTAGCGGGAGGGCCCCATACAATGAGCAGTTCTTC
TRBD1,TRBV7-6,TRBJ2-3,-,CASSRTGGADTQYF,TGTGCCAGCAGCCGGACAGGGGGAGCAGATACGCAGTATTTT
TRBD2,TRBV5-1,TRBJ2-1,-,CASSYRLAGGGYNEQFF,TGCGCCAGCAGCTACCGCCTAGCGGGAGGAGGTTACAATGAGCAGTTCTTC
-,TRBV7-9,TRBJ2-7,-,CASAPTGYYEQYF,TGTGCCAGCGCCCCCACAGGCTACTACGAGCAGTACTTC
-,TRBV4-1,TRBJ1-5,-,CASSQRDNQPQHF,TGCGCCAGCAGCCAACGGGACAATCAGCCCCAGCATTTT
-,TRBV10-2,TRBJ1-2,-,CASSEMSAGAYGYTF,TGCGCCAGCAGTGAAATGTCTGCGGGCGCATATGGCTACACCTTC
-,TRBV6-1,TRBJ2-7,-,CASSEVGGISSYEQYF,TGTGCCAGCAGTGAAGTTGGCGGGATAAGCTCCTACGAGCAGTACTTC
-,TRBV6-6,TRBJ1-5,-,CASYRQHNQPQHF,TGTGCCAGCTACAGGCAACACAATCAGCCCCAGCATTTT
-,TRBV3-1/TRBV3-2,TRBJ1-1,-,CASSPPRGGGVTEAFF,TGTGCCAGCAGCCCCCCACGGGGAGGTGGGGTCACTGAAGCTTTCTTT
TRBD2,TRBV7-3,TRBJ2-7,once,CASSLSPSGIGEQYF,TGTGCCAGCAGCTTAAGTCCTAGCGGGATAGGCGAGCAGTACTTC
-,TRBV12-3/TRBV12-4,TRBJ1-1,-,CASSKKQGTEAFF,TGTGCCAGCAGTAAAAAACAGGGCACTGAAGCTTTCTTT
TRBD2,TRBV7-3,TRBJ2-7,-,CASSLSATGGRNEQYF,TGTGCCAGCAGCTTAAGTGCGACGGGAGGGCGAAACGAGCAGTACTTC
-,TRBV4-2,TRBJ1-2,once,CASSQDLIPREDYGYTF,TGTGCCAGCAGCCAAGATCTTATCCCCAGGGAAGACTATGGCTACACCTTC
TRBD1,TRBV19,TRBJ2-2,-,CASSPDPGGPGTGELFF,TGTGCCAGTAGTCCAGACCCAGGGGGCCCGGGCACCGGGGAGCTGTTTTTT